These 14 T cell receptor beta chains came from one sample sequenced in a study of shared clonotypes between healthy human individuals. Clones were read by immunoSEQ multiplex PCR, and TCRdb kept only the in-frame ones, dropping some. The data contain hundreds of thousands of clones, roughly 72% of them singletons. Sequencing was done on a sample of PBMCs. The origin of the receptors is a woman in her forties in good health. Some clones in this sample may be carry-over from other donors' samples.

V usage is TRBV6-5 and J usage is TRBJ1-1, with D possibly being TRBD1 (6 bases). Germline V gene sequence: CDR1 MNHEY, CDR2 SVGAGI. The V end lost 6 bases, the J end lost 3 bases, and 14 bases lay between the germline ends. This CDR3 region has 14 residues. Here the CDR3 reads CASRGTDSYTEAFF. The CDR3 nucleotides are TGTGCCAGCAGGGGAACGGACAGCTACACTGAAGCTTTCTTT.

There are a few counts of this clone. V gene TRBV10-1 combines with J gene TRBJ1-1, with 7 positions matching TRBD1. The V gene end was trimmed by 8 bases and the J gene end by 5 bases; junction bases not matched to a gene: 8. The CDR3 extends over 13 amino acids. Germline values: CDR1 WNHNN, CDR2 SYGVQD (reference sequence). This CDR3 reads CASGQTGETEAFF. The CDR3 coding sequence is TGCGCCAGCGGGCAAACAGGGGAGACTGAAGCTTTCTTT.

This clone was observed a few times. The rearrangement uses TRBV2 and TRBJ1-2; D call uncertain. The CDR3 covers 12 residues. V was trimmed by 6 bases and J by 4 bases, leaving 9 bases between them. Germline CDR1 reads SNHLY; CDR2 reads FYNNEI. This CDR3 reads CASRPAIYGYTF. The CDR3, as DNA: TGTGCCAGCAGGCCAGCCATCTATGGCTACACCTTC.

About this clone: This clone may be a read error of a much larger clone one base away. No conserved phenylalanine or tryptophan ends this CDR3, so it is likely a read error. The chain combines TRBV29-1 with TRBJ1-3; maybe TRBD1 (5 bases). Trimming stripped 4 bases from V and 0 bases from J, with 10 bases between. CDR1 SQVTM and CDR2 ANQGSEA come from the germline V gene. The CDR3 consists of 14 residues. CDR3 region: CSVAGTGSGNTIYL. CDR3 in DNA: TGCAGCGTTGCCGGGACCGGCTCTGGAAACACCATATATCTT.

V is TRBV5-1 and J is TRBJ1-1; 10 nucleotides line up with TRBD1. The germline gives CDR1 SGHRS, CDR2 YFSETQ. The CDR3 totals 17 residues. V lost 2 bases and J lost 3; bases outside the gene matches: 10. Here the CDR3 DNA reads TGCGCCAGCAGCTTTGGGACAGGGGCCCCTCGGGACACTGAAGCTTTCTTT. Translation gives CASSFGTGAPRDTEAFF. The complete variable domain, with remaining parts taken from reference TRBV5-1 and TRBJ1-1, reads KAGVTQTPRYLIKTRGQQVTLSCSPISGHRSVSWYQQTPGQGLQFLFEYFSETQRNKGNFPGRFSGRQFSNSRSEMNVSTLELGDSALYLCASSFGTGAPRDTEAFFGQGTRLTVV.

The chain carries TRBV30 and TRBJ2-1, with 8 bases aligning to TRBD1. The germline CDR1 and CDR2 sequences are GTSNPN and SVGIG (reference sequence). The CDR3 sequence is 12 residues long. V gave up 2 bases and J gave up 12 bases; unmatched junction bases: 6. CDR3 residues: CAWSTRQGRQFF. The CDR3 DNA is TGTGCCTGGAGTACCAGACAGGGGAGGCAGTTCTTC.

The CDR3 DNA is TGCAGCGTTGGTGGAGCGGGAGAAGGATACGAGCAGTACTTC. Its translation: CSVGGAGEGYEQYF. The chain links TRBV29-1 to TRBJ2-7, with TRBD2 identical over 8 bases. V trimming: 4 bases; J trimming: 4 bases; junction bases outside the gene matches: 9. The CDR3 totals 14 residues. From germline, CDR1 is SQVTM and CDR2 ANQGSEA.

The chain employs TRBV5-1 and TRBJ2-2; D gene uncertain. The CDR3 has 14 residues. V shed 2 bases and J shed 3 bases, with 8 bases lying between them. Germline CDR1 and CDR2: SGHRS and YFSETQ. The CDR3 is CASSFVVDTGELFF. Written as DNA, the CDR3 is TGCGCCAGCAGCTTTGTTGTGGACACCGGGGAGCTGTTTTTT.

J is TRBJ2-7 and V is TRBV6-1; 7 positions agree with TRBD1. J lost 2 bases, V lost 6 bases, and 7 bases had no gene match. Germline assignment: CDR1 MNHNS and CDR2 SASEGT. The length of the CDR3 is 14 residues. CDR3 region: CASSTIDRAYEQYF. CDR3 coding DNA: TGTGCCAGCAGCACCATAGACAGGGCCTACGAGCAGTACTTC.

A word on this clone: A much larger clone lies a single base off, so this may be a read error. V and J are TRBV27 and TRBJ1-2; 8 bases are a match to TRBD1. Germline V gene lookup returns CDR1 MNHEY and CDR2 SMNVEV (reference sequence). This CDR3 spans 15 amino acids. The CDR3 nucleotides read TGTGCCAGCAGTTTATCGTGGACAGGGACCTATGGCTACGCCTTC. Encoded protein: CASSLSWTGTYGYAF.

This chain joins TRBV9 and TRBJ2-7; 12 positions match TRBD2. CDR1 and CDR2 (germline): SGDLS, YYNGEE. V lost 3 bases, J lost 5 bases, and 6 bases stayed unmatched. CDR3 size: 15 residues. CDR3 DNA: TGTGCCAGCAGCGCTGGACTAGCGGGATTCAACGAGCAGTACTTC. Encoded protein: CASSAGLAGFNEQYF.

This clone was found a few times. The V and J genes are TRBV9 and TRBJ2-1; the match to TRBD2 covers 12 bases. With 3 bases clipped from V and 9 bases from J, the junction kept 4 bases outside the gene matches. The germline V gene has CDR1 SGDLS and CDR2 YYNGEE. This CDR3 contains 14 residues. In DNA form, the CDR3 reads TGTGCCAGCAGCGGGCTAGCGGGAGGGCTTGAGCAGTTCTTC. This sequence encodes CASSGLAGGLEQFF.

The rearrangement links TRBV18 to TRBJ1-2; tentatively, D is TRBD1 (6 bases). V was clipped by 4 bases and J by 0 bases, with 12 bases between them. Germline-derived CDR1 and CDR2 are KGHSH and LQKENI. The CDR3 totals 15 residues. The CDR3 loop reads CASSRNREANYGYTF. The CDR3 bases are TGTGCCAGCTCACGGAACAGGGAAGCTAACTATGGCTACACCTTC.

The chain uses TRBV6-4 and TRBJ2-2; 8 positions agree with TRBD1. Trimming at V came to 0 bases and at J to 5 bases, leaving 5 bases not matched to a gene. CDR3 length: 16 amino acids. The germline V gene encodes CDR1 MRHNA and CDR2 SNTAGT. This CDR3 reads CASSDSQGARTGELFF. In DNA, the CDR3 is TGTGCCAGCAGTGACTCTCAGGGGGCGAGAACCGGGGAGCTGTTTTTT.